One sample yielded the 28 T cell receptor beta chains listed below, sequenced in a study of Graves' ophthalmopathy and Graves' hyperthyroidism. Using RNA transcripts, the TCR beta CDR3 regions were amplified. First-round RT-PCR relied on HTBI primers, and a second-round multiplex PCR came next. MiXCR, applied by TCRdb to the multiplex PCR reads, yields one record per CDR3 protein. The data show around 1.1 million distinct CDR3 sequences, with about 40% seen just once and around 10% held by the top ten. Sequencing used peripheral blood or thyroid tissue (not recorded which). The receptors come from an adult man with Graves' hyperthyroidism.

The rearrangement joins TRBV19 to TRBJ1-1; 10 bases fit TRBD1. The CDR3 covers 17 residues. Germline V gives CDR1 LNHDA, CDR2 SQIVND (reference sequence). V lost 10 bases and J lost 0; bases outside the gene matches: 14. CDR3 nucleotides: TGTGCCACCCTTGACAGGGGGCGAAAAACAATGAACACTGAAGCTTTCTTT. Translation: CATLDRGRKTMNTEAFF.

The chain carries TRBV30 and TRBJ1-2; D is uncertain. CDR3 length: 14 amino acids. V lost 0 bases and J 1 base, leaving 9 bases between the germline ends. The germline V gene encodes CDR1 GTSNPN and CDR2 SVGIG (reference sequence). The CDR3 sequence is CAWSVHNNNYGYTF. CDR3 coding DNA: TGTGCCTGGAGTGTACACAACAATAACTATGGCTACACCTTC.

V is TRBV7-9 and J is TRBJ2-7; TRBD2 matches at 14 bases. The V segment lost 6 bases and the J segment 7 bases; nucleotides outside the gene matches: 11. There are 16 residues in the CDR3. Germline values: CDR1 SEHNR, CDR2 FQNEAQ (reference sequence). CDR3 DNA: TGTGCCAGCAGACATCAGACTAGCGGGGGGGCCTCTGAGCAGTACTTC. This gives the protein CASRHQTSGGASEQYF.

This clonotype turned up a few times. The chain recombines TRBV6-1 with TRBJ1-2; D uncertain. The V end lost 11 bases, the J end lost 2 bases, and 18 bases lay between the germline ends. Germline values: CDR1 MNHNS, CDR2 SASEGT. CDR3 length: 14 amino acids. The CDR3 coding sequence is TGTGCCTCCGGCGAGAGACGGCCGAACTATGGCTACACCTTC. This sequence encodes CASGERRPNYGYTF.

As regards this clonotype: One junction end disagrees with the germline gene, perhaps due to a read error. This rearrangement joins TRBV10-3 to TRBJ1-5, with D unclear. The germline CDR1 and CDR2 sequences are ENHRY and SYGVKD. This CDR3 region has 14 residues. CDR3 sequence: CASSPLSQNQPQHF. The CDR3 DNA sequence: TGTGCCAGCAGTCCCCTGTCCCAAAATCAGCCCCAGCATTTT.

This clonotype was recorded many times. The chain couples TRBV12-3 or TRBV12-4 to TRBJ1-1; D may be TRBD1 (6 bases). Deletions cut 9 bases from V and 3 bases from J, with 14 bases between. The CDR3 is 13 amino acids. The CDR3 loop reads CASLGQFYTEAFF. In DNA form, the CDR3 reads TGTGCCAGTTTAGGACAGTTCTACACTGAAGCTTTCTTT.

CDR3 region: CASRQSPTGTQYF. The CDR3 coding sequence is TGCGCCAGCAGACAAAGCCCCACCGGTACGCAGTATTTT. This rearrangement joins TRBV10-1 to TRBJ2-3; D remains unclear. V was clipped by 6 bases and J by 8 bases, with 15 bases between them. The CDR3 is made up of 13 amino acids. The germline V gene has CDR1 WNHNN and CDR2 SYGVQD (reference sequence).

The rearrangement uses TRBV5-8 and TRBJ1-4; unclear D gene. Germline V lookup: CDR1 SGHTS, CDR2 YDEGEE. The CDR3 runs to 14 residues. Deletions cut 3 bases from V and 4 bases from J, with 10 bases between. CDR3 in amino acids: CASSYGLDNEKLFF. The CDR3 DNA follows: TGTGCCAGCAGCTACGGGCTTGATAATGAAAAACTGTTTTTT.

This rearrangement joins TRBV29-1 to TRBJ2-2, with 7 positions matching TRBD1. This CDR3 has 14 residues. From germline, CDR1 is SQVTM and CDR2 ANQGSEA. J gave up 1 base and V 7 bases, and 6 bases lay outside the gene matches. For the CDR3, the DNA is TGCAGCGGGGGGACAGACCGGAACACCGGGGAGCTGTTTTTT. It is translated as CSGGTDRNTGELFF.

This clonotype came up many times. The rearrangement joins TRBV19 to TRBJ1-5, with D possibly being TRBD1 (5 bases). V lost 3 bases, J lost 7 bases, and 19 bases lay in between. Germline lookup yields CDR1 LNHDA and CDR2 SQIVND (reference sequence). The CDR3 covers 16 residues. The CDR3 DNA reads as TGTGCCAGTAGTATGGACCCGGCCAGGGCCCGACAGCCCCAGCATTTT. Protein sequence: CASSMDPARARQPQHF.

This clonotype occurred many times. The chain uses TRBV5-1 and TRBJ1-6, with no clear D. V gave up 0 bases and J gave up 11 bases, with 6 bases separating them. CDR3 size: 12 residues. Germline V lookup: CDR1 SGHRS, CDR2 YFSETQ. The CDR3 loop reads CASSLGDTPLHF. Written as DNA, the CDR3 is TGCGCCAGCAGCTTGGGAGACACACCCCTCCACTTT. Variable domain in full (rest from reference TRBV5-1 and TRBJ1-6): KAGVTQTPRYLIKTRGQQVTLSCSPISGHRSVSWYQQTPGQGLQFLFEYFSETQRNKGNFPGRFSGRQFSNSRSEMNVSTLELGDSALYLCASSLGDTPLHFGNGTRLTVT.

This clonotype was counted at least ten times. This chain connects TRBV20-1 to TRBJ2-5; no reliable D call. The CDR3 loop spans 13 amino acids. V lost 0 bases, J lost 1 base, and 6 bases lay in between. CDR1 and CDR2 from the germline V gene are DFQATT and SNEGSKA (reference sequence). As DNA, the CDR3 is TGCAGTGCTAGAGAGGCATTCCAAGAGACCCAGTACTTC. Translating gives CSAREAFQETQYF.

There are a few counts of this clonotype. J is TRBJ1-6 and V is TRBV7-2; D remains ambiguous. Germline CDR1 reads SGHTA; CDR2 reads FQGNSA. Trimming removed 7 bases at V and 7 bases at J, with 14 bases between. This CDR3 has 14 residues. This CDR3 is CASTPRSGNSPLHF. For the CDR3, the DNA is TGTGCCAGCACCCCAAGGAGCGGGAATTCACCCCTCCACTTT. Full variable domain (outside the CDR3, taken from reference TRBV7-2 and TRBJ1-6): GAGVSQSPSNKVTEKGKDVELRCDPISGHTALYWYRQSLGQGLEFLIYFQGNSAPDKSGLPSDRFSAERTGGSVSTLTIQRTQQEDSAVYLCASTPRSGNSPLHFGNGTRLTVT.

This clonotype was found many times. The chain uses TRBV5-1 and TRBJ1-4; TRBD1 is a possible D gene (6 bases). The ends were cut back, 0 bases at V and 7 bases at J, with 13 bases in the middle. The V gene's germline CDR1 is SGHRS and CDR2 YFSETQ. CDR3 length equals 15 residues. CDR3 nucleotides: TGCGCCAGCAGCTTGGAGGGGGACCCCAGTGAAAAACTGTTTTTT. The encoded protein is CASSLEGDPSEKLFF.

CDR3 DNA sequence: TGTGCCAGCAGCCAAGAAGGAAGGAAAGAGACCCAGTACTTC. It translates to CASSQEGRKETQYF. The chain links TRBV13 to TRBJ2-5; no reliable D call. The V and J ends lost 5 bases and 3 bases respectively, with 13 bases between them. Germline V CDR1 and CDR2: PRHDT, FYEKMQ (reference sequence). CDR3 length: 14 amino acids.

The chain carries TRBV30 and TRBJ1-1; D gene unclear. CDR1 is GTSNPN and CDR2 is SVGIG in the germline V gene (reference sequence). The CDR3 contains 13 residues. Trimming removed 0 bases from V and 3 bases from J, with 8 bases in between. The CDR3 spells CAWSVQSDTEAFF. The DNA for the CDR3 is TGTGCCTGGAGTGTACAATCCGACACTGAAGCTTTCTTT.

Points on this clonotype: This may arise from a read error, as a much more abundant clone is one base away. The CDR3 sequence is CAGSPGTVSRNQPQHF. The CDR3 DNA reads as TGTGCCGGCAGCCCGGGGACGGTTTCACGCAATCAGCCCCAGCATTTT. This chain connects TRBV24-1 to TRBJ1-5, with D possibly being TRBD1 (5 bases). The ends were cut back, 12 bases at V and 2 bases at J, with 22 bases in the middle. CDR3 length: 16 residues. Germline lookup yields CDR1 KGHDR and CDR2 SFDVKD.

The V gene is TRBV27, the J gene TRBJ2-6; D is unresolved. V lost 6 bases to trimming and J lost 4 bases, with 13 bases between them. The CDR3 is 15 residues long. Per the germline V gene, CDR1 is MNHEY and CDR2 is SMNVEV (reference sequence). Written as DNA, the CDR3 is TGTGCCAGCAGACCTCGGGTAGCCGGGGCCAACGTCCTGACTTTC. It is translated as CASRPRVAGANVLTF.

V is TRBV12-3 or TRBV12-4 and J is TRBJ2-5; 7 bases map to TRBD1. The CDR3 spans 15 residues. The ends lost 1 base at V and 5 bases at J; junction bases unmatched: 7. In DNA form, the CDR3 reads TGTGCCAGCAGTTTAGATACAGGGGTCGGGGAGACCCAGTACTTC. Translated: CASSLDTGVGETQYF.

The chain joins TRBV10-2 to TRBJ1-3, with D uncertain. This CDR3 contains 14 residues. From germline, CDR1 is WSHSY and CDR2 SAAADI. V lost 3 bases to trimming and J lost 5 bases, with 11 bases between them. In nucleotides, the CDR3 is TGCGCCAGCAGTGAAGGCAGAACTAGAAACACCATATATTTT. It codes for CASSEGRTRNTIYF.

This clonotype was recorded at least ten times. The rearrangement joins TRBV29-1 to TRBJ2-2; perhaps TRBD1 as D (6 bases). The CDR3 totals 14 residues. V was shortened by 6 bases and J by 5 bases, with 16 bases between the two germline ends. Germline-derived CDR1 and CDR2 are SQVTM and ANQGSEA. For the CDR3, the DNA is TGCAGCGTGGGAAGGACAGACCGGACCGGGGAGCTGTTTTTT. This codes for CSVGRTDRTGELFF.

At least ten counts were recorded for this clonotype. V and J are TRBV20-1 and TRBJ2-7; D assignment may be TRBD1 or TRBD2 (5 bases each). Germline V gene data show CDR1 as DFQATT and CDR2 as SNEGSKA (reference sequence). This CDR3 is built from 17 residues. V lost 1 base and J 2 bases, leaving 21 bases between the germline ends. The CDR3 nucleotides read TGCAGTGCTAGAGGGACCGCTCCAGGGACGGATCCCTACGAGCAGTACTTC. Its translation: CSARGTAPGTDPYEQYF.

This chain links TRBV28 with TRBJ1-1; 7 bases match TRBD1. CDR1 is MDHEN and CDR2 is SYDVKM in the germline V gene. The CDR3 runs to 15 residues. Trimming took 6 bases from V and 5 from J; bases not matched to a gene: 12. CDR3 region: CASRLQDRLRTEAFF. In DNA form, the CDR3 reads TGTGCCAGCAGACTCCAGGACAGGTTGAGGACTGAAGCTTTCTTT. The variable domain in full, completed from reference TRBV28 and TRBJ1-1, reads DVKVTQSSRYLVKRTGEKVFLECVQDMDHENMFWYRQDPGLGLRLIYFSYDVKMKEKGDIPEGYSVSREKKERFSLILESASTNQTSMYLCASRLQDRLRTEAFFGQGTRLTVV.

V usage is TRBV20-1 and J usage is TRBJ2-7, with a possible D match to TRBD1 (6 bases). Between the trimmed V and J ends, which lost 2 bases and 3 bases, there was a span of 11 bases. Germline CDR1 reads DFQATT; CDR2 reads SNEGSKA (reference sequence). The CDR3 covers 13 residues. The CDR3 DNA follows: TGCAGTGCTAGAAAGACAGGACACTACGAGCAGTACTTC. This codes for CSARKTGHYEQYF.

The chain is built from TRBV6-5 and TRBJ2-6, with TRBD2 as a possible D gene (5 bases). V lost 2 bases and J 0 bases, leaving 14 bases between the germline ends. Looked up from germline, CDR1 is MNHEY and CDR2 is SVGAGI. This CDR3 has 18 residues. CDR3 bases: TGTGCCAGCAGTTACAGTACCCCGGGGTACTCTGGGGCCAACGTCCTGACTTTC. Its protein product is CASSYSTPGYSGANVLTF.

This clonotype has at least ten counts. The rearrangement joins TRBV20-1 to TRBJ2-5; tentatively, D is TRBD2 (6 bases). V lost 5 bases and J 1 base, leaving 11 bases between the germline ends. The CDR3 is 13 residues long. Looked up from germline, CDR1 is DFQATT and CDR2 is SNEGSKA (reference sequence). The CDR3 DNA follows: TGCAGTGCTTCGATTAGCGGCCAAGAGACCCAGTACTTC. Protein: CSASISGQETQYF.

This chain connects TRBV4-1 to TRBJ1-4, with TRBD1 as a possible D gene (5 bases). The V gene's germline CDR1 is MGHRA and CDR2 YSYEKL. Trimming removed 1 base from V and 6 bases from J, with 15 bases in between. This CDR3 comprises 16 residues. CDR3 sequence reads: CASSQVGQGEDEKLFF. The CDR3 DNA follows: TGCGCCAGCAGCCAAGTCGGGCAGGGAGAAGATGAAAAACTGTTTTTT.

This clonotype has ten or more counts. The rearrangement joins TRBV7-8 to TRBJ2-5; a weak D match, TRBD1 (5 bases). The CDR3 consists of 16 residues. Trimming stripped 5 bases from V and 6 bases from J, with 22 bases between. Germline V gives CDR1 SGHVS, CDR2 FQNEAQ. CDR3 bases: TGTGCCAGCAGCCCGCAAGCCACAGGTGTAGTCAAGACCCAGTACTTC. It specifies CASSPQATGVVKTQYF.